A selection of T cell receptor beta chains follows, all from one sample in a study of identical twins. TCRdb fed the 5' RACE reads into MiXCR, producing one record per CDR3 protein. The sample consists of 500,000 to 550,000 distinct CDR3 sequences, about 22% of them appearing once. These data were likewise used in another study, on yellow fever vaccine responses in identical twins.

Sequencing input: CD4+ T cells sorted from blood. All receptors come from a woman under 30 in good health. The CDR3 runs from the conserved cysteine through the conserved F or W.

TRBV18,CASSNRGHLEFF
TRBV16,CASSQRGQGQEKLFF
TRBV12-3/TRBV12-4,CASSGLQTSTDTQYF
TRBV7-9,CASSLWRPGQIYGYTF
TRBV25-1,CASSDFVGANVLTF
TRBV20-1,CSAGEIVLSGVGFF
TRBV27,CASYSPLADSYNEQFF
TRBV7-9,CASSFPGLAANNEQFF
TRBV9,CASSVVGWQPRDEQFF
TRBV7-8,CASSPRTTDFNEQFF
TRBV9,CASSVLAYEGNEQFF
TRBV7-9,CASSSEFDTEAFF
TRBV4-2,CASSQEWGTYNEQFF
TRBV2,CASKVDSSYEQYF
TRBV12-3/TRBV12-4,CASRWTSGNPEQYF
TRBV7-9,CASSLGQGHDEQYF
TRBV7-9,CASSSTGTGGNTIYF
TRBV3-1,CASSQDVLKGAGAFF
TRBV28,CASSSSGRWETQYF
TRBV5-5,CASSFRAGGLAYNEQFF
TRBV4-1,CASSQDPSGRADNEQFF
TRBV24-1,CATGGTGGGNEQFF
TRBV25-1,CASKSFLQGALNTEAFF
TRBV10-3,CAIREPQKRRGRSTDTQYF
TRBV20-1,CCARDSLLGVSYNEQFF
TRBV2,CASSGLAEETQYF